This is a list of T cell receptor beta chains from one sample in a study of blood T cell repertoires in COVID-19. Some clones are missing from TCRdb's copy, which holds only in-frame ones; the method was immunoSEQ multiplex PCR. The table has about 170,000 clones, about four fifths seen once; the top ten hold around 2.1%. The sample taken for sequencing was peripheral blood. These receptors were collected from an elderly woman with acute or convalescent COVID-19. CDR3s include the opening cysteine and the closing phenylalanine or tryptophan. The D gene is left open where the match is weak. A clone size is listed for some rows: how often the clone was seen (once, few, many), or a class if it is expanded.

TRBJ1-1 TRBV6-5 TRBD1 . TGTGCCAGCAGTTCGAATCAGGGGGCGCGGACTGAAGCTTTCTTT CASSSNQGARTEAFF
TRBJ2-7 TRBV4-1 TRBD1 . TGCGCCAGCAGCCAAGATAGATCCGGGACAGGGACCTACGAGCAGTACTTC CASSQDRSGTGTYEQYF
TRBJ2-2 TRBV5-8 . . TGTGCCAGCAGCTCAAAATTTAGCGTGAGTGGGGAGCTGTTTTTT CASSSKFSVSGELFF
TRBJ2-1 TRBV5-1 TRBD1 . TGCGCCAGCAGCTTGGCGGGACAGGGTTTCGATGAGCAGTTCTTC CASSLAGQGFDEQFF
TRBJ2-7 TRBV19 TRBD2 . TGTGCCAGTAGTATTCCGGGACTAGCATACGAGCAGTACTTC CASSIPGLAYEQYF
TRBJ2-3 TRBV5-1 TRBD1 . TGCGCCAGCAGCTTGGGCGGGACAGGGACGACAGATACGCAGTATTTT CASSLGGTGTTDTQYF
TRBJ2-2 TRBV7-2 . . TGTGCCAGCAGCCCCCAGGCCCGTACCGGGGAGCTGTTTTTT CASSPQARTGELFF
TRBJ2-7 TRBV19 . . TGTGCCAGTAGAGGGGAAGGTAACGAGCAGTACTTC CASRGEGNEQYF
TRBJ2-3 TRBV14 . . TGTGCCAGCAGCCCCAGCGGGGATACGCAGTATTTT CASSPSGDTQYF
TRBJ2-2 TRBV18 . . TGTGCCAGCTCACCTTACGGTAACACCGGGGAGCTGTTTTTT CASSPYGNTGELFF
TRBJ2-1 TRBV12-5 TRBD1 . TGTGCTAGTGGTTCCCGGGACAGGGGGTCAAATGAGCAGTTCTTC CASGSRDRGSNEQFF
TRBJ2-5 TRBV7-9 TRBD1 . TGTGCCAGCAGCCATCCCCGGGGACAGGGATTGGAGACCCAGTACTTC CASSHPRGQGLETQYF
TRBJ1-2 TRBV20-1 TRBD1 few TGCAGTACGGGACAGGGGTATGGCTACACCTTC CSTGQGYGYTF
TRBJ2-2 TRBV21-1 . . TGTGCCAGCAGCAAATACGGCGGGACAGGGGCTTTAGTGGTCACCGGGGAGCTGTTTTTT CASSKYGGTGALVVTGELFF
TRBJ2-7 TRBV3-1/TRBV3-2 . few TGTGCCAGCAGCCAGACAGGGGAGGGCGAGCAGTACTTC CASSQTGEGEQYF
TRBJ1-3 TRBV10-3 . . TGTGCCATCAGTGAGGTCTCTCCTGGAAACACCATATATTTT CAISEVSPGNTIYF
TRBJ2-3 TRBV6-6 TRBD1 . TGTGCCAGCAGCCCAGGGACAGGGGCAGATACGCAGTATTTT CASSPGTGADTQYF
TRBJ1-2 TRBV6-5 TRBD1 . TGTGCCAGCAGACGTACAGGGGAAGGCGGCTACACCTTC CASRRTGEGGYTF
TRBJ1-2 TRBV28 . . TGTGCCAGTAGGGGGGGCACTTATGGCTACACCTTC CASRGGTYGYTF
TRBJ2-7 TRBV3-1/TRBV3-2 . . TGTGCCAGCAGCCAGGGGGACGGACAGACCTCCTACGAGCAGTACTTC CASSQGDGQTSYEQYF
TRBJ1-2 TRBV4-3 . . TGCGCCAGCAGCCGTCGGGGAGAGCCTAACTATGGCTACACCTTC CASSRRGEPNYGYTF
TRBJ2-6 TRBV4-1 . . TGCGCCAGCAGCCAAGACAGGGCGGCAACTGGGGCCAACGTCCTGACTTTC CASSQDRAATGANVLTF
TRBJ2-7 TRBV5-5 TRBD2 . TGTGCCAGCAGCTTGGGTGCTCAGGGAGGGTACGAGCAGTACTTC CASSLGAQGGYEQYF